A single sample is the source of the 8 T cell receptor beta chains below, sequenced in a study of cytomegalovirus exposure and HLA in healthy donors. Researchers ran the PCR with 60 Vbeta and 13 Jbeta primers. The repertoire was sequenced with immunoSEQ multiplex PCR; TCRdb's copy has only in-frame clones and lacks some. Here the sample spans fewer than 200,000 clones, approximately 84% being singletons. Sequenced material: PBMCs. All receptors derive from a girl under three years old in good health and CMV-seronegative.

The V and J genes are TRBV5-4 and TRBJ2-1, with TRBD1 matching over 8 bases. V shed 4 bases, J shed 8 bases, and the junction held 14 bases outside the gene matches. CDR3 length: 16 residues. The germline V gene has CDR1 SGHNT and CDR2 YYREEE (reference sequence). The CDR3 DNA follows: TGTGCCAGCAGCCGACCCAGGGAACAGGGGGGAGATGAGCAGTTCTTC. Amino acid sequence: CASSRPREQGGDEQFF.

The V and J genes are TRBV30 and TRBJ1-2; 8 bases map to TRBD1. The length of the CDR3 is 14 residues. V gave up 5 bases and J gave up 4 bases; unmatched junction bases: 9. The germline CDR1 and CDR2 sequences are GTSNPN and SVGIG (reference sequence). The CDR3 bases are TGTGCCTGGGCGCGGCAGGGGGCTAGCTATGGCTACACCTTC. Encoded protein: CAWARQGASYGYTF. The full variable domain, its missing parts supplied by reference TRBV30 and TRBJ1-2, is SQTIHQWPATLVQPVGSPLSLECTVEGTSNPNLYWYRQAAGRGLQLLFYSVGIGQISSEVPQNLSASRPQDRQFILSSKKLLLSDSGFYLCAWARQGASYGYTFGSGTRLTVV.

Only a few counts were recorded for this clone. V usage is TRBV2 and J usage is TRBJ2-7, with 7 bases that match TRBD2. This CDR3 region has 14 residues. V was pared by 6 bases and J by 3 bases, with 8 bases of the junction left unmatched. Germline lookup yields CDR1 SNHLY and CDR2 FYNNEI. The CDR3 spells CASRSTSSLYEQYF. Here the CDR3 DNA reads TGTGCCAGCAGATCGACTAGCAGTCTCTACGAGCAGTACTTC. Complete variable domain (other parts from reference TRBV2 and TRBJ2-7): EPEVTQTPSHQVTQMGQEVILRCVPISNHLYFYWYRQILGQKVEFLVSFYNNEISEKSEIFDDQFSVERPDGSNFTLKIRSTKLEDSAMYFCASRSTSSLYEQYFGPGTRLTVT.

The genes are TRBV7-9 and TRBJ2-1; 10 bases are shared with TRBD2. The CDR3 covers 17 residues. V lost 2 bases to trimming and J lost 4 bases; unmatched junction nucleotides: 8. Germline-derived CDR1 and CDR2 are SEHNR and FQNEAQ (reference sequence). CDR3 amino acids: CASSLLVGLADYNEQFF. Written as DNA, the CDR3 is TGTGCCAGCAGCTTATTAGTTGGACTAGCGGATTACAATGAGCAGTTCTTC.

The count of this clone is one. The gene calls are TRBV7-2 and TRBJ1-6, with unresolved D. Germline lookup yields CDR1 SGHTA and CDR2 FQGNSA. This CDR3 spans 18 amino acids. V gave up 1 base and J gave up 0 bases, with 13 bases separating them. CDR3 amino acids: CASSLVGGGSSYNSPLHF. CDR3 coding DNA: TGTGCCAGCAGCTTAGTTGGTGGAGGGAGCTCCTATAATTCACCCCTCCACTTT.

The chain recombines TRBV4-2 with TRBJ1-5; TRBD1 aligns across 9 bases. The V and J ends lost 0 bases and 9 bases, in that order; junction bases with no gene match: 9. The CDR3 runs to 16 residues. CDR1 LGHNA and CDR2 YNFKEQ come from the germline V gene. CDR3 loop: CASSQDQLDRGPPQHF. The CDR3 region has the DNA TGTGCCAGCAGCCAAGATCAACTGGACAGGGGACCGCCCCAGCATTTT.

J is TRBJ2-6 and V is TRBV7-3, with TRBD2 matching 12 bases. The germline CDR1 and CDR2 sequences are SGHTA and FQGTGA. CDR3 length: 19 amino acids. V lost 1 base and J lost 4; bases outside the gene matches: 8. The CDR3 loop is CASSLMGGLAGTGANVLTF. The CDR3 nucleotides are TGTGCCAGCAGCTTAATGGGGGGACTAGCGGGTACCGGGGCCAACGTCCTGACTTTC. Using reference TRBV7-3 and TRBJ2-6 for the parts outside the CDR3, the full variable domain is GAGVSQTPSNKVTEKGKYVELRCDPISGHTALYWYRQSLGQGPEFLIYFQGTGAADDSGLPNDRFFAVRPEGSVSTLKIQRTERGDSAVYLCASSLMGGLAGTGANVLTFGAGSRLTVL.

The V gene is TRBV2, the J gene TRBJ2-3, with 12 bases that match TRBD2. Germline V gene lookup returns CDR1 SNHLY and CDR2 FYNNEI. V lost 6 bases, J lost 4 bases, and 5 bases stayed unmatched. This CDR3 comprises 15 residues. The CDR3 here is CASRSLAGGPDTQYF. The CDR3 nucleotides read TGTGCCAGCAGATCACTAGCGGGGGGTCCAGATACGCAGTATTTT.